This T cell receptor beta chain was captured in a study of cytomegalovirus exposure and HLA in healthy donors (dated by TCRdb to the late 2010s). In terms of the full investigation: The 670 or so repertoires of the first cohort and the 95 to 150 validation repertoires were produced on the same platform, according to a later analysis. The aim of the study was to test whether cataloging public T cell receptors could identify signatures of past pathogen exposure. In addition to the first cohort of 666 subjects, a separate validation cohort of 120 different subjects was used. High-throughput TCR immunosequencing, statistical association of individual TCRs with disease status, and machine learning were combined to predict cytomegalovirus infection status. Points the paper makes about the study in general: The study gave a list of under 200 TCR beta chains associated with cytomegalovirus. In both the original and validation cohorts, the classifier was reported to diagnose cytomegalovirus status with high specificity and sensitivity. Subsequent analysis determined that TCRs grouped into clusters in the first cohort also showed a tendency toward co-occurrence across the roughly 110 validation repertoires, and 94% of cluster scores exceeded 0. All 110 or so repertoires were used to score co-occurrence in the validation cohort in a later analysis, because that analysis had no HLA typing for the cohort. The authors suggested that the approach could potentially be generalized to other disease states and immunological phenotypes. Most TCR sequences were observed very rarely across donors, whereas some public TCRs were present in many individuals. A few of the identified cytomegalovirus-associated TCR beta chains were confirmed in vitro to be specific for cytomegalovirus antigens.

The donors belonged to the validation cohort of about 120 subjects, which was separate from the approximately 700-subject first cohort. A remark on this clone: Its antigen is still unknown. No much larger clone exists at a distance of one base, and base qualities are not known.

The library was built by means of the immunoSEQ multiplex PCR assay. The study's own analysis went as follows. A statistical classification framework was developed to diagnose cytomegalovirus status using the catalog of TCR beta chain sequences. TCRdb stores this immuneACCESS table with in-frame sequences only. Part of the clones is absent; in the studies checked, under half of the shortfall reflects unresolved V genes, and no reason is known for the rest. V and J calls and clone size are those listed in that table; D and trimming were worked out from the DNA. The sample has hundreds of thousands of clones on record, 87% of them singletons. The leading ten clones occupy around 11% of the sample. The V end loses 2 bases and the J end loses 3 bases, and a stretch of 8 bases separates them. The germline V gene provides CDR1 MGHRA and CDR2 YSYEKL. The CDR3, from cysteine to phenylalanine, totals 14 residues. Kept here is only the CDR3 DNA, which spans 42 bases and is read in frame from base 1.

Sequenced input: PBMCs. This sequence originates from a man aged 18 to 30 in good health and CMV-seropositive. The V gene is TRBV4-1 and the J gene is TRBJ1-3, with TRBD1 as a weak D call on 5 bases. CDR3 loop: CASSQFRDGNTIYF. The sequenced DNA: TGCGCCAGCAGCCAATTCAGGGATGGAAACACCATATATTTT.